This T cell receptor beta chain derives from a study of blood T cell repertoires in COVID-19. In the study overall: T cells, B-cell-depleted T cells, or PBMCs supplied cDNA or gDNA.

Original analysis: Estimated nucleated cell counts came from reference gene primer amplification. Sequenced by immunoSEQ multiplex PCR; TCRdb stores in-frame clones only, minus some. That table gives V, J and clone size, and the DNA gave D and trimming. The top ten hold 11% of the sample, which has approximately 200,000 clones, roughly 88% seen once. The CDR3 loop spans 13 amino acids. With 0 bases removed from V and 10 bases from J, the gap between germline ends came to 13 bases. Germline V gives CDR1 LGHNA, CDR2 YSLEER. The specimen was peripheral blood. The chain combines TRBV4-3 with TRBJ2-7, with TRBD2 as a possible D gene (6 bases). This receptor was taken from a human donor with active or convalescent COVID-19. The donor label of this sample is uncertain. The CDR3 nucleotides read TGCGCCAGCAGCCAAGAAGGGCGGGACTCCCAGTACTTC. This sequence encodes CASSQEGRDSQYF.